These T cell receptor beta chains were read from a single sample in a study of blood T cells in healthy people across ages. A single record per CDR3 protein comes from TCRdb applying MiXCR to the 5' RACE reads. The sample gives 1.5 million to 1.9 million distinct CDR3 sequences, about 42% of which show up once; approximately 4% is in the top ten. The sequenced sample was blood. The receptors were gathered from a woman in her late teens or twenties in good health. The CDR3 runs from the conserved cysteine through the conserved F or W. The D gene is left open where the match is weak. For some rows the clone size is stated as once, few or many, or as a class when expanded; others skip it.

CDR3aa: CSVEDTGLTYNEQFF
CDR3nt: TGCAGCGTTGAAGATACCGGACTGACCTACAATGAGCAGTTCTTC
j_gene: TRBJ2-1
d_gene: NA
abundance: NA
v_gene: TRBV29-1

CDR3aa: CASSGRTYYGYTF
CDR3nt: TGTGCCAGCAGTGGGCGGACATACTATGGCTACACCTTC
j_gene: TRBJ1-2
d_gene: NA
abundance: NA
v_gene: TRBV12-3/TRBV12-4

CDR3aa: CASSDNRGSYEQYF
CDR3nt: TGCGCCAGCAGTGACAACAGGGGGTCCTACGAGCAGTACTTC
j_gene: TRBJ2-7
d_gene: TRBD1
abundance: NA
v_gene: TRBV5-1

CDR3aa: CASRRPGNQPQHF
CDR3nt: TGTGCCAGCAGACGACCGGGAAATCAGCCCCAGCATTTT
j_gene: TRBJ1-5
d_gene: NA
abundance: NA
v_gene: TRBV6-2/TRBV6-3

CDR3aa: CASSNRGDYGYTF
CDR3nt: TGTGCCAGCAGTAACAGGGGGGACTATGGCTACACCTTC
j_gene: TRBJ1-2
d_gene: TRBD1
abundance: NA
v_gene: TRBV6-1

CDR3aa: CASSLDSYGYTF
CDR3nt: TGCGCCAGCAGCTTGGACAGCTATGGCTACACCTTC
j_gene: TRBJ1-2
d_gene: NA
abundance: many
v_gene: TRBV7-2

CDR3aa: CASSETRETQYF
CDR3nt: TGTGCCAGCAGTGAGACGAGGGAGACCCAGTACTTC
j_gene: TRBJ2-5
d_gene: NA
abundance: few
v_gene: TRBV2

CDR3aa: CASSSRRATYNEQFF
CDR3nt: TGTGCCAGCAGTTCGCGGCGGGCTACCTACAATGAGCAGTTCTTC
j_gene: TRBJ2-1
d_gene: NA
abundance: many
v_gene: TRBV7-8

CDR3aa: CSVASVHTDTQYF
CDR3nt: TGCAGCGTCGCTAGCGTACACACAGATACGCAGTATTTT
j_gene: TRBJ2-3
d_gene: NA
abundance: many
v_gene: TRBV29-1

CDR3aa: CVSSTDNYNEQFF
CDR3nt: TGTGTCAGCAGCACTGACAATTACAATGAGCAGTTCTTC
j_gene: TRBJ2-1
d_gene: NA
abundance: NA
v_gene: TRBV5-4

CDR3aa: CSAAGRQMNTEAFF
CDR3nt: TGCAGCGCCGCCGGACGGCAAATGAACACTGAAGCTTTCTTT
j_gene: TRBJ1-1
d_gene: NA
abundance: few
v_gene: TRBV29-1

CDR3aa: CASILSGGQYNEQYF
CDR3nt: TGTGCCAGCATTCTTAGCGGGGGGCAGTACAATGAGCAGTACTTC
j_gene: TRBJ2-5
d_gene: TRBD2
abundance: NA
v_gene: TRBV12-3/TRBV12-4

CDR3aa: CASSYSSGTDNNSPLHF
CDR3nt: TGTGCCAGCAGTTACTCATCCGGGACAGACAACAATTCACCCCTCCACTTT
j_gene: TRBJ1-6
d_gene: TRBD1
abundance: NA
v_gene: TRBV6-6

CDR3aa: CASSPYRQAATEAFF
CDR3nt: TGCGCCAGCAGCCCCTACCGACAGGCTGCCACTGAAGCTTTCTTT
j_gene: TRBJ1-1
d_gene: NA
abundance: NA
v_gene: TRBV4-3

CDR3aa: CASSDPRTSGRVSYNEQFF
CDR3nt: TGTGCCAGCAGTGATCCCCGGACTAGCGGGAGGGTCTCCTACAATGAGCAGTTCTTC
j_gene: TRBJ2-1
d_gene: TRBD2
abundance: NA
v_gene: TRBV2

CDR3aa: CASAGTLYNEQFF
CDR3nt: TGTGCCAGTGCCGGGACTCTCTACAATGAGCAGTTCTTC
j_gene: TRBJ2-1
d_gene: NA
abundance: once
v_gene: TRBV6-2/TRBV6-3

CDR3aa: CASSHRTGVSLYEQYF
CDR3nt: TGTGCCAGCAGCCACAGGACAGGTGTTTCTCTCTACGAGCAGTACTTC
j_gene: TRBJ2-7
d_gene: TRBD1
abundance: few
v_gene: TRBV14

CDR3aa: CASSLDTVDEQFF
CDR3nt: TGTGCCAGCAGTTTAGACACAGTTGATGAGCAGTTCTTC
j_gene: TRBJ2-1
d_gene: NA
abundance: NA
v_gene: TRBV27

CDR3aa: CASSPPDISSYEQYF
CDR3nt: TGTGCCAGCAGCCCCCCGGACATAAGCTCCTACGAGCAGTACTTC
j_gene: TRBJ2-7
d_gene: NA
abundance: NA
v_gene: TRBV7-9

CDR3aa: CASSFWGGGVRTDTQYF
CDR3nt: TGTGCCAGCAGTTTTTGGGGGGGAGGTGTGAGAACAGATACGCAGTATTTT
j_gene: TRBJ2-3
d_gene: TRBD2
abundance: NA
v_gene: TRBV12-3/TRBV12-4

CDR3aa: CASSATHPGETQYF
CDR3nt: TGTGCCAGCAGTGCGACACACCCGGGGGAGACCCAGTACTTC
j_gene: TRBJ2-5
d_gene: NA
abundance: NA
v_gene: TRBV6-2/TRBV6-3

CDR3aa: CATSDFPGLAGVNEQFF
CDR3nt: TGTGCCACCAGTGATTTTCCTGGACTAGCGGGAGTCAATGAGCAGTTCTTC
j_gene: TRBJ2-1
d_gene: TRBD2
abundance: NA
v_gene: TRBV24-1

CDR3aa: CASSQAQGGYEQYF
CDR3nt: TGCGCCAGCAGCCAAGCGCAGGGAGGCTACGAGCAGTACTTC
j_gene: TRBJ2-7
d_gene: NA
abundance: many
v_gene: TRBV4-3

CDR3aa: CASRFQLGRSSTDTQYF
CDR3nt: TGCGCCAGCAGATTCCAACTCGGCCGATCTAGCACAGATACGCAGTATTTT
j_gene: TRBJ2-3
d_gene: NA
abundance: NA
v_gene: TRBV5-1

CDR3aa: CSTASGGNEQYF
CDR3nt: TGCAGCACAGCTTCAGGTGGCAATGAGCAGTACTTC
j_gene: TRBJ2-5
d_gene: NA
abundance: once
v_gene: TRBV20-1

CDR3aa: CASRETGNTDTQYF
CDR3nt: TGTGCCAGCAGGGAGACAGGGAACACAGATACGCAGTATTTT
j_gene: TRBJ2-3
d_gene: TRBD1
abundance: NA
v_gene: TRBV7-9

CDR3aa: CASSEEMQGRGYTF
CDR3nt: TGTGCCAGCAGTGAAGAGATGCAGGGCCGCGGCTACACCTTC
j_gene: TRBJ1-2
d_gene: NA
abundance: NA
v_gene: TRBV2

CDR3aa: CSAVLTGDTEAFF
CDR3nt: TGCAGTGCTGTACTGACAGGTGACACTGAAGCTTTCTTT
j_gene: TRBJ1-1
d_gene: NA
abundance: NA
v_gene: TRBV20-1

CDR3aa: CASSETLSGPYNEQYF
CDR3nt: TGTGCCAGCAGCGAGACTCTCAGCGGCCCATACAATGAGCAGTACTTC
j_gene: TRBJ2-7
d_gene: NA
abundance: NA
v_gene: TRBV4-2

CDR3aa: CSAKRGTGPYYEQYF
CDR3nt: TGCAGTGCAAAACGCGGGACAGGCCCATACTACGAGCAGTACTTC
j_gene: TRBJ2-7
d_gene: TRBD1
abundance: few
v_gene: TRBV20-1

CDR3aa: CASSWTRGTSYNEQFF
CDR3nt: TGCGCCAGCAGCTGGACCCGGGGGACTTCCTACAATGAGCAGTTCTTC
j_gene: TRBJ2-1
d_gene: NA
abundance: few
v_gene: TRBV5-1

CDR3aa: CASSPHLVGNTEAFF
CDR3nt: TGTGCCAGCAGCCCACACCTGGTCGGAAACACTGAAGCTTTCTTT
j_gene: TRBJ1-1
d_gene: NA
abundance: few
v_gene: TRBV3-1

CDR3aa: CASSRPRGASYEQYF
CDR3nt: TGTGCCAGCAGCCGTCCCAGGGGGGCCTCCTACGAGCAGTACTTC
j_gene: TRBJ2-7
d_gene: NA
abundance: NA
v_gene: TRBV12-3/TRBV12-4

CDR3aa: CASSLTRSYNEQFF
CDR3nt: TGTGCTAGCAGCTTAACCCGCTCCTACAATGAGCAGTTCTTC
j_gene: TRBJ2-1
d_gene: NA
abundance: many
v_gene: TRBV12-3/TRBV12-4

CDR3aa: CASSQDLPGGTDTQYF
CDR3nt: TGCGCCAGCAGCCAAGATCTTCCGGGGGGCACAGATACGCAGTATTTT
j_gene: TRBJ2-3
d_gene: NA
abundance: few
v_gene: TRBV4-3

CDR3aa: CASSLELGGTQYF
CDR3nt: TGTGCCAGCAGTTTGGAACTTGGGGGTACGCAGTATTTT
j_gene: TRBJ2-3
d_gene: NA
abundance: NA
v_gene: TRBV28

CDR3aa: CASSPRGRLNTEAFF
CDR3nt: TGTGCCAGCAGCCCGAGGGGACGGCTGAACACTGAAGCTTTCTTT
j_gene: TRBJ1-1
d_gene: NA
abundance: NA
v_gene: TRBV9

CDR3aa: CASSQAHLRRRYF
CDR3nt: TGCGCCAGCAGCCAAGCCCACTTGCGTCGGCGGTACTTC
j_gene: TRBJ2-7
d_gene: NA
abundance: once
v_gene: TRBV4-1

CDR3aa: CASSLVGDGMGGEQYF
CDR3nt: TGTGCCAGCAGCTTAGTAGGGGACGGCATGGGGGGTGAGCAGTACTTC
j_gene: TRBJ2-7
d_gene: NA
abundance: NA
v_gene: TRBV7-2

CDR3aa: CASSPPTPDRLSGLAKNIQYF
CDR3nt: TGTGCCAGCAGCCCTCCGACCCCGGACAGACTAAGCGGGCTAGCCAAAAACATTCAGTACTTC
j_gene: TRBJ2-4
d_gene: NA
abundance: few
v_gene: TRBV11-2

CDR3aa: CASSEDGLGTEAFF
CDR3nt: TGTGCCAGCAGTGAAGACGGGTTGGGCACTGAAGCTTTCTTT
j_gene: TRBJ1-1
d_gene: NA
abundance: few
v_gene: TRBV6-1

CDR3aa: CASSYGQFNYGYTF
CDR3nt: TGTGCCAGCAGCTACGGACAGTTTAACTATGGCTACACCTTC
j_gene: TRBJ1-2
d_gene: NA
abundance: few
v_gene: TRBV27

CDR3aa: CSARDRADSYEQYF
CDR3nt: TGCAGTGCAAGAGATCGGGCGGACTCCTACGAGCAGTACTTC
j_gene: TRBJ2-7
d_gene: NA
abundance: NA
v_gene: TRBV20-1

CDR3aa: CASSLVQGVSEQYF
CDR3nt: TGTGCCAGCAGCTTAGTGCAGGGGGTATCCGAGCAGTACTTC
j_gene: TRBJ2-7
d_gene: TRBD1
abundance: NA
v_gene: TRBV7-9

CDR3aa: CASRKDSLATDTQYF
CDR3nt: TGTGCCAGCAGGAAGGACAGTTTGGCTACAGATACGCAGTATTTT
j_gene: TRBJ2-3
d_gene: NA
abundance: NA
v_gene: TRBV6-5

CDR3aa: CATSRRIDTEAFF
CDR3nt: TGTGCCACCAGCCGTAGGATCGACACTGAAGCTTTCTTT
j_gene: TRBJ1-1
d_gene: NA
abundance: few
v_gene: TRBV15

CDR3aa: CASSSAGTSRYEQYF
CDR3nt: TGTGCCAGCAGCTCAGCCGGGACTAGCAGATACGAGCAGTACTTC
j_gene: TRBJ2-7
d_gene: TRBD2
abundance: NA
v_gene: TRBV27

CDR3aa: CASSLASGPFYEQYF
CDR3nt: TGTGCCAGCAGCTTAGCCTCGGGGCCGTTTTACGAGCAGTACTTC
j_gene: TRBJ2-7
d_gene: NA
abundance: NA
v_gene: TRBV7-9

CDR3aa: CASSFQGGANVLTF
CDR3nt: TGTGCCAGCAGTTTTCAGGGTGGGGCCAACGTCCTGACTTTC
j_gene: TRBJ2-6
d_gene: NA
abundance: NA
v_gene: TRBV12-3/TRBV12-4

CDR3aa: CASNSGTGSLEQYF
CDR3nt: TGTGCCAGCAATTCCGGGACAGGGTCTTTGGAGCAGTACTTC
j_gene: TRBJ2-4
d_gene: TRBD1
abundance: few
v_gene: TRBV28

CDR3aa: CASSQIRSGEKLFF
CDR3nt: TGCGCCAGCAGCCAAATTCGGAGTGGTGAAAAACTGTTTTTT
j_gene: TRBJ1-4
d_gene: NA
abundance: few
v_gene: TRBV4-1

CDR3aa: CASSGWDRGDEQYF
CDR3nt: TGTGCCAGCAGTGGCTGGGACAGGGGCGACGAGCAGTACTTC
j_gene: TRBJ2-7
d_gene: TRBD1
abundance: NA
v_gene: TRBV6-5

CDR3aa: CASSLGRAFSQKSYEQFF
CDR3nt: TGTGCCAGCAGCTTAGGGAGGGCCTTTTCCCAAAAAAGCTACGAGCAGTTCTTC
j_gene: TRBJ2-1
d_gene: NA
abundance: NA
v_gene: TRBV11-2

CDR3aa: CASSLRGTQGNEKLFF
CDR3nt: TGTGCCAGCAGCTTACGGGGGACGCAGGGTAATGAAAAACTGTTTTTT
j_gene: TRBJ1-4
d_gene: NA
abundance: NA
v_gene: TRBV7-2

CDR3aa: CASSHRDRNQPQHF
CDR3nt: TGTGCCAGCAGTCACAGGGATCGCAATCAGCCCCAGCATTTT
j_gene: TRBJ1-5
d_gene: NA
abundance: few
v_gene: TRBV21-1